This T cell receptor (beta chain) is drawn from a study of control samples from healthy donors and cancer patients. The table came from immunoSEQ multiplex PCR; TCRdb's copy has only in-frame clones and leaves some out. The sample lists 150,000 to 200,000 clones, 94% occurring once. Trimming shortened V by 5 bases and J by 3 bases, and 13 bases separated the two germline ends. CDR3 length equals 14 residues. CDR1 MNHEY and CDR2 SMNVEV come from the germline V gene (reference sequence). The clonotype comes from a woman aged 18 to 35 in good health. The V call is TRBV27, the J call TRBJ1-1; D is ambiguous. Source material: blood. This chain's CDR3 is CASSRTLLDTEAFF. The CDR3 coding sequence is TGTGCCAGCAGTCGGACCCTCTTGGACACTGAAGCTTTCTTT.